One sample yielded the 18 T cell receptor beta chains listed below, sequenced in a study of blood T cell repertoires in COVID-19. TCRdb keeps only in-frame clones here, not all; method: immunoSEQ multiplex PCR. The sample gives hundreds of thousands of clones, 87% of which show up once; roughly 3% is in the top ten. The sequenced sample was peripheral blood. These receptors all stem from a man between 18 and 35 years old with active or convalescent COVID-19.

The V gene is TRBV27, the J gene TRBJ1-1, with TRBD1 as a possible D gene (6 bases). The CDR3 length is 14 residues. The V gene lost 5 bases and the J gene lost 4 bases, with 14 bases spanning the gap. Germline V CDR1 and CDR2: MNHEY, SMNVEV (reference sequence). The CDR3 loop reads CASSQHTGTTEAFF. The CDR3 DNA reads as TGTGCCAGCAGTCAACATACAGGGACCACTGAAGCTTTCTTT.

This clone has just a few counts. The V call is TRBV5-1, the J call TRBJ1-5, with D maybe TRBD1 (5 bases). V lost 0 bases, J lost 4 bases, and 11 bases lay in between. The CDR3 has 15 amino acids. Germline values: CDR1 SGHRS, CDR2 YFSETQ. The CDR3 loop reads CASSLEGQRNQPQHF. The CDR3 DNA sequence: TGCGCCAGCAGCTTGGAGGGGCAGCGAAATCAGCCCCAGCATTTT.

The rearrangement joins TRBV11-1 to TRBJ2-3, with 9 bases lining up with TRBD2. This CDR3 has 16 residues. Germline loops: CDR1 SGHAT, CDR2 FQDESV (reference sequence). J gave up 2 bases and V 1 base, and 4 bases lay outside the gene matches. CDR3 nucleotides: TGTGCCAGCAGCTTAGTGGCGGGAGGGCTCACAGATACGCAGTATTTT. Its translation is CASSLVAGGLTDTQYF.

The J gene is TRBJ1-1, the V gene TRBV28, with 8 bases fitting TRBD1. Losses at the gene ends were 6 bases for V and 0 bases for J; bases not matched to a gene: 6. Per germline, CDR1 MDHEN and CDR2 SYDVKM. This CDR3 has 15 residues. CDR3 amino acids: CASSTLTGVNTEAFF. CDR3 DNA: TGTGCCAGCAGCACATTGACAGGGGTGAACACTGAAGCTTTCTTT.

This chain joins TRBV7-9 and TRBJ2-5; D is perhaps TRBD1 (7 bases). The CDR3 consists of 14 residues. V was clipped by 8 bases and J by 2 bases, with 15 bases between them. Germline V gene sequence: CDR1 SEHNR, CDR2 FQNEAQ (reference sequence). In DNA, the CDR3 is TGTGCCAGCGGCGGGACAGACCTACAAGAGACCCAGTACTTC. This translates into CASGGTDLQETQYF.

The chain has TRBV7-2 and TRBJ1-2; 8 positions match TRBD1. The V and J ends lost 5 bases and 8 bases, in that order; junction bases with no gene match: 13. The CDR3 is 15 residues long. The germline gives CDR1 SGHTA, CDR2 FQGNSA. CDR3 residues: CASSPRPSGTGGYTF. The CDR3 coding sequence is TGTGCCAGCAGCCCTAGACCCTCCGGGACAGGAGGCTACACCTTC.

This rearrangement joins TRBV6-2 or TRBV6-3 to TRBJ2-3; 7 bases agree with TRBD1. The junction had 9 bases not matched to a gene; V was cut back by 2 bases and J by 7 bases. The CDR3 loop spans 15 amino acids. CDR1 is MNHEY and CDR2 is SVGEGT in the germline V gene. CDR3 protein: CASSYHPRDSYTQYF. The CDR3, as DNA: TGTGCCAGCAGTTACCACCCCCGGGACAGCTATACGCAGTATTTT.

This chain joins TRBV4-3 and TRBJ2-7; TRBD2 aligns across 13 bases. This CDR3 has 19 amino acids. V lost 3 bases and J lost 4; bases outside the gene matches: 15. Germline loops: CDR1 LGHNA, CDR2 YSLEER. The chain's CDR3 is CASSQGLAGITKGEYEQYF. Written as DNA, the CDR3 is TGCGCCAGCAGCCAGGGACTAGCGGGGATCACTAAGGGGGAGTACGAGCAGTACTTC.

V gene TRBV9 combines with J gene TRBJ1-2, with D possibly matching TRBD1 (5 bases). The length of the CDR3 is 15 residues. Trimming pared 0 bases from V and 7 bases from J, leaving 16 bases between. Germline V gene lookup returns CDR1 SGDLS and CDR2 YYNGEE. The CDR3 DNA is TGTGCCAGCAGCGTAGACCCGGTCTTAGGGGTTGGCTACACCTTC. This gives the protein CASSVDPVLGVGYTF.

The chain uses TRBV5-1 and TRBJ2-1; TRBD2 matches at 11 bases. With V trimmed by 1 base and J by 0 bases, 6 bases remained unmatched. CDR1 SGHRS and CDR2 YFSETQ come from the germline V gene. CDR3 length: 18 amino acids. The CDR3 sequence is CASSLLGTSGHSYNEQFF. The CDR3 coding sequence is TGCGCCAGCAGCTTGCTGGGGACTAGCGGCCACTCCTACAATGAGCAGTTCTTC.

This chain connects TRBV6-5 to TRBJ1-1; D gene ambiguous. Germline CDR1 MNHEY, CDR2 SVGAGI. This CDR3 is built from 11 residues. Trimming left V 7 bases short and J 3 bases short, with 6 bases between. As DNA, the CDR3 is TGTGCCAGCAATTCTGACACTGAAGCTTTCTTT. Amino acids: CASNSDTEAFF.

This clone was counted between two and nine times. The chain is built from TRBV7-6 and TRBJ1-5; unclear D gene. Trimming took off 1 base at V and 6 bases at J, with 13 bases between the two ends. The CDR3 spans 15 residues. Germline CDR1 is SGHVS and CDR2 is FNYEAQ. CDR3 residues: CASSLGSGGGQPQHF. The CDR3 bases are TGTGCCAGCAGCTTAGGTTCAGGAGGAGGTCAGCCCCAGCATTTT.

V usage is TRBV10-3 and J usage is TRBJ2-3, with 9 bases matching TRBD2. Germline V gene data show CDR1 as ENHRY and CDR2 as SYGVKD. Trimming took 8 bases from V and 0 from J; bases not matched to a gene: 9. This CDR3 has 16 residues. CDR3 sequence (DNA): TGTGCCATCGCGACTAGCGGACATCTTAGCACAGATACGCAGTATTTT. Amino acid sequence: CAIATSGHLSTDTQYF.

The rearrangement joins TRBV18 to TRBJ2-7; 7 bases match TRBD1. Germline values: CDR1 KGHSH, CDR2 LQKENI. Losses at the gene ends were 2 bases for V and 3 bases for J; bases not matched to a gene: 4. The CDR3 totals 14 residues. The CDR3 loop is CASSPGAGGYEQYF. The DNA of the CDR3 is TGTGCCAGCTCACCAGGCGCAGGGGGCTACGAGCAGTACTTC.

The V and J genes are TRBV6-2 or TRBV6-3 and TRBJ1-2; 10 positions match TRBD1. Trimming took 2 bases from V and 5 from J; bases not matched to a gene: 5. CDR1 and CDR2 from the germline V gene are MNHEY and SVGEGT. CDR3 length equals 15 residues. CDR3 sequence: CASSYPTGGVYGYTF. The DNA of the CDR3 is TGTGCCAGCAGTTACCCGACAGGGGGCGTTTATGGCTACACCTTC.

This clone was picked up a small number of times. The rearrangement links TRBV20-1 to TRBJ1-1; no firm D call. The CDR3 runs to 11 residues. From germline, CDR1 is DFQATT and CDR2 SNEGSKA (reference sequence). The V end lost 0 bases, the J end lost 4 bases, and 3 bases lay between the germline ends. CDR3 protein: CSAREATEAFF. DNA for the CDR3: TGCAGTGCTAGAGAGGCCACTGAAGCTTTCTTT.

The chain has TRBV4-1 and TRBJ1-3; D unresolved. Germline V gives CDR1 MGHRA, CDR2 YSYEKL. V gave up 1 base and J gave up 1 base, with 8 bases separating them. The CDR3 has 15 residues. CDR3 coding DNA: TGCGCCAGCAGCCAAGTTCGGACTTCTGGAAACACCATATATTTT. Its protein is CASSQVRTSGNTIYF.

The V and J genes are TRBV6-5 and TRBJ2-7; D is unresolved. Germline CDR1 reads MNHEY; CDR2 reads SVGAGI. The CDR3 length is 13 residues. The V end was cut by 2 bases, the J end by 2 bases, with 7 bases between. As DNA, the CDR3 is TGTGCCAGCAGTTACACTACTACCTACGAGCAGTACTTC. Its translation: CASSYTTTYEQYF.